One sample yielded the 26 T cell receptor beta chains listed below, sequenced in a study of regulatory T cells in long-lasting Graves disease. To make TCR beta libraries, researchers used iRepertoire HTBI primers and Arm-PCR of CDR3 regions. TCRdb analysed the multiplex PCR reads with MiXCR anew, one entry per CDR3 protein. The profile covers approximately 560,000 distinct CDR3 sequences, with 16% appearing a single time and more than 10% taken by the ten largest. Regarding time point: newly diagnosed GD, antithyroid drugs for less than 3 months. PBMC-derived RNA was used for the TCR library. The same specimen was also included in a second study, on T cells in Graves' hyperthyroidism and ophthalmopathy.

The input for sequencing was peripheral blood mononuclear cells (PBMCs), taken at new diagnosis, from a patient treated with antithyroid drugs. The source is a man between 18 and 35 years old with Graves disease.

As regards this clonotype: This could be a read error, since a much larger clone is one nucleotide away. The chain has TRBV20-1 and TRBJ2-5, with TRBD2 as a possible D gene (6 bases). The germline V and J ends were trimmed by 3 bases and 1 base, with 12 bases remaining between them. The CDR3 consists of 14 residues. Looked up from germline, CDR1 is DFQATT and CDR2 is SNEGSKA (reference sequence). The CDR3 reads CSASSQLAQETQYF. CDR3 DNA sequence: TGCAGTGCTAGTAGTCAACTAGCCCAAGAGACCCAGTACTTC.

This clonotype was detected only a few times. This sequence joins TRBV5-5 and TRBJ2-1; D ambiguous. Germline-derived CDR1 and CDR2 are SGHKS and YYEKEE (reference sequence). The CDR3 runs 14 residues. V lost 4 bases and J 10 bases, leaving 18 bases between the germline ends. The DNA of the CDR3 is TGTGCCAGCAGCCCTCTCGCCCATCAATTGGAGCAGTTCTTC. Residues: CASSPLAHQLEQFF.

Ten or more counts support this clonotype. V is TRBV30 and J is TRBJ2-1; D is unresolved. Germline CDR1 GTSNPN, CDR2 SVGIG (reference sequence). Trimming removed 2 bases at V and 5 bases at J, with 10 bases between. CDR3 length: 13 amino acids. In nucleotides, the CDR3 is TGTGCCTGGAGTCCCCCCGCGAACAATGAGCAGTTCTTC. As protein: CAWSPPANNEQFF.

The chain joins TRBV10-3 to TRBJ2-1, with D possibly matching TRBD2 (6 bases). From germline, CDR1 is ENHRY and CDR2 SYGVKD. V lost 0 bases and J 6 bases, leaving 15 bases between the germline ends. The CDR3 runs to 16 residues. Here the CDR3 reads CAISESGGSDINEQFF. DNA for the CDR3: TGTGCCATCAGTGAGTCTGGGGGGAGTGATATCAATGAGCAGTTCTTC.

There are many counts of this clonotype. This sequence joins TRBV28 and TRBJ2-7, with TRBD2 matching 7 bases. Per the germline V gene, CDR1 is MDHEN and CDR2 is SYDVKM. The CDR3 extends over 15 amino acids. The J segment lost 2 bases and the V segment lost 6 bases, leaving 10 bases of the junction unmatched. The CDR3 loop reads CASRYGGIGTYEQYF. For the CDR3, the DNA is TGTGCCAGCAGATACGGGGGGATAGGAACCTACGAGCAGTACTTC.

This clonotype was picked up many times. V gene TRBV14 combines with J gene TRBJ2-1, with 10 bases that match TRBD2. The CDR3 has 17 amino acids. Germline V gene sequence: CDR1 SGHDN, CDR2 FVKESK. Trimming took 0 bases from V and 4 from J; bases not matched to a gene: 6. The CDR3 DNA sequence: TGTGCCAGCAGCCAAGATAGGCTAGCGGGAGCATACAATGAGCAGTTCTTC. It translates to CASSQDRLAGAYNEQFF.

This rearrangement joins TRBV11-2 to TRBJ2-1; 9 bases align to TRBD2. This CDR3 contains 21 residues. The germline V gene encodes CDR1 SGHAT and CDR2 FQNNGV. The trim removed 2 bases at V and 0 bases at J, leaving 17 bases unmatched. In DNA, the CDR3 is TGTGCCAGCAGCTTAAACTTCCGACTAGCGGTAGGTTACCCCTCCTACAATGAGCAGTTCTTC. Translating gives CASSLNFRLAVGYPSYNEQFF. The full variable domain, in which reference TRBV11-2 and TRBJ2-1 provide the parts outside the CDR3, is EAGVAQSPRYKIIEKRQSVAFWCNPISGHATLYWYQQILGQGPKLLIQFQNNGVVDDSQLPKDRFSAERLKGVDSTLKIQPAKLEDSAVYLCASSLNFRLAVGYPSYNEQFFGPGTRLTVL.

This clonotype has ten or more counts. The V call is TRBV28, the J call TRBJ2-1; D is perhaps TRBD2 (6 bases). Deletions cut 1 base from V and 6 bases from J, with 19 bases between. Per the germline V gene, CDR1 is MDHEN and CDR2 is SYDVKM. CDR3 length equals 17 residues. This CDR3 reads CASSLFSPGTRVNEQFF. The CDR3 DNA reads as TGTGCCAGCAGTTTATTCTCCCCGGGGACTCGAGTCAATGAGCAGTTCTTC.

The V gene is TRBV5-5, the J gene TRBJ1-5, with D tentatively TRBD1 (6 bases). The CDR3 is made up of 15 amino acids. Trimming shortened V by 2 bases and J by 6 bases, and 15 bases separated the two germline ends. Germline V gives CDR1 SGHKS, CDR2 YYEKEE (reference sequence). The CDR3 protein is CASSFLGASSQPQHF. DNA for the CDR3: TGTGCCAGCAGCTTTCTGGGGGCGTCGAGTCAGCCCCAGCATTTT.

This clonotype was seen ten or more times. The chain has TRBV3-1 and TRBJ1-1; D might be TRBD1 (6 bases). Trimming shortened V by 1 base and J by 4 bases, and 13 bases separated the two germline ends. Germline CDR1 and CDR2: LGHDT and YNNKEL (reference sequence). The CDR3 totals 15 residues. The CDR3 coding sequence is TGTGCCAGCAGCCAAGTGGGCAGGGGTCGCACTGAAGCTTTCTTT. It specifies CASSQVGRGRTEAFF.

The count of this clonotype is one. This likely reflects a read error, since a far larger clone is one base away. This chain joins TRBV20-1 and TRBJ2-5; 9 positions match TRBD2. Germline values: CDR1 DFQATT, CDR2 SNEGSKA (reference sequence). The CDR3 is 16 residues long. Trimming cost V 5 bases and J 11 bases; bases outside gene matches: 21. The CDR3 is CSARATTSGPMWEQYF. CDR3 nucleotide sequence: TGCAGTGCTCGAGCGACGACTAGCGGACCCATGTGGGAGCAGTACTTC.

This clonotype was seen repeatedly, ten times or more. The V call is TRBV20-1, the J call TRBJ2-1; 9 bases match TRBD2. This CDR3 comprises 14 residues. V gave up 2 bases and J gave up 4 bases; unmatched junction bases: 3. CDR1 DFQATT and CDR2 SNEGSKA come from the germline V gene (reference sequence). CDR3 bases: TGCAGTGCTAGATCTAGCGGGAAGTACAATGAGCAGTTCTTC. Encoded protein: CSARSSGKYNEQFF.

As for this clonotype: A much larger clonotype is one base distant, so this may be a read error. The rearrangement uses TRBV29-1 and TRBJ1-3; maybe TRBD1 (6 bases). The length of the CDR3 is 15 residues. Germline values: CDR1 SQVTM, CDR2 ANQGSEA. This chain's CDR3 is CGVGVGQSPGNTIYF. The CDR3 DNA is TGCGGCGTTGGGGTTGGACAGAGCCCTGGAAACACCATATATTTT.

In its sample, this clonotype was seen many times. A read error is likely here: a far larger clone is one base away. DNA for the CDR3: TGCGCCAGCAGCATCGAACTAGCGATCTACAATGAGCAGTACTTC. Translation: CASSIELAIYNEQYF. J is TRBJ2-7 and V is TRBV5-1; 7 nucleotides line up with TRBD2. The CDR3 spans 15 residues. J gave up 7 bases and V 4 bases, and 14 bases lay outside the gene matches. Germline CDR1 and CDR2: SGHRS and YFSETQ.

This chain uses TRBV3-1 with TRBJ2-5; unclear D gene. CDR1 is LGHDT, CDR2 YNNKEL, per germline (reference sequence). The V end was cut by 1 base, the J end by 5 bases, with 11 bases between. The CDR3 runs 14 residues. The CDR3 is CASSQGHARETQYF. The CDR3 coding sequence is TGTGCCAGCAGCCAAGGGCACGCCCGCGAGACCCAGTACTTC.

In its sample, this clonotype was seen many times. The chain carries TRBV10-2 and TRBJ1-1; D remains unclear. The CDR3 sequence is 14 residues long. V lost 2 bases, J lost 4 bases, and 11 bases lay in between. The germline CDR1 and CDR2 sequences are WSHSY and SAAADI. The CDR3 protein is CASSERESITEAFF. The CDR3 coding sequence is TGCGCCAGCAGTGAGAGGGAATCTATCACTGAAGCTTTCTTT.

The table lists this clonotype with many counts. The chain is built from TRBV7-9 and TRBJ2-5; 10 nucleotides line up with TRBD2. This CDR3 is built from 15 residues. The germline V gene encodes CDR1 SEHNR and CDR2 FQNEAQ (reference sequence). Trimming removed 5 bases from V and 5 bases from J; junction bases left unmatched: 8. This chain's CDR3 is CASSTYGTSDETQYF. CDR3 nucleotide sequence: TGTGCCAGCAGCACGTACGGGACTAGCGATGAGACCCAGTACTTC.

This clonotype was found many times. The chain carries TRBV28 and TRBJ2-7; TRBD1 might be the D (6 bases). The CDR3 is made up of 14 amino acids. Per the germline V gene, CDR1 is MDHEN and CDR2 is SYDVKM. Trimming removed 6 bases at V and 2 bases at J, with 14 bases between. CDR3 protein: CASSLTGRTYEQYF. DNA of the CDR3: TGTGCCAGCAGCCTTACAGGGCGAACCTACGAGCAGTACTTC.

This clonotype has just a few counts. The rearrangement links TRBV5-1 to TRBJ2-1, with 11 bases identical to TRBD1. This CDR3 has 18 residues. Germline CDR1 is SGHRS and CDR2 is YFSETQ. V dropped 0 bases and J dropped 5; count of bases not matched to a gene: 10. The CDR3 here is CASSLDPPGTGGNNEQFF. In DNA form, the CDR3 reads TGCGCCAGCAGCTTGGATCCCCCCGGGACAGGGGGGAACAATGAGCAGTTCTTC. Drawing the rest from reference TRBV5-1 and TRBJ2-1, the complete variable domain is KAGVTQTPRYLIKTRGQQVTLSCSPISGHRSVSWYQQTPGQGLQFLFEYFSETQRNKGNFPGRFSGRQFSNSRSEMNVSTLELGDSALYLCASSLDPPGTGGNNEQFFGPGTRLTVL.

The gene calls are TRBV27 and TRBJ2-1; the match to TRBD2 covers 12 bases. The CDR3 is 15 amino acids. Trimming cost V 4 bases and J 9 bases; bases outside gene matches: 7. From germline, CDR1 is MNHEY and CDR2 SMNVEV (reference sequence). Written as DNA, the CDR3 is TGTGCCAGCAGTTCACGACTAGCGGGAGTGGGTGAGCAGTTCTTC. This gives the protein CASSSRLAGVGEQFF.

This clonotype was seen at least ten times. The chain couples TRBV30 to TRBJ1-1; TRBD1 is a possible D gene (6 bases). V lost 4 bases and J lost 4, with 19 bases in between. The CDR3 length is 15 residues. Germline lookup yields CDR1 GTSNPN and CDR2 SVGIG (reference sequence). The CDR3 nucleotides are TGTGCCTGGACCCGGAGGTGGGGGGCCGGCACTGAAGCTTTCTTT. Translated: CAWTRRWGAGTEAFF.

There are many counts of this clonotype. The V and J genes are TRBV7-6 and TRBJ2-7; TRBD1 or TRBD2 may be the D gene (5 bases each). The germline gives CDR1 SGHVS, CDR2 FNYEAQ. This CDR3 has 15 residues. V gave up 4 bases and J gave up 2 bases, with 15 bases separating them. The CDR3 loop reads CASSSSRDGPYEQYF. The CDR3 DNA reads as TGTGCCAGCAGCTCGAGCCGGGACGGACCCTACGAGCAGTACTTC.

This clonotype was observed at least ten times. The gene calls are TRBV11-3 and TRBJ2-3, with D tentatively TRBD2 (6 bases). V gave up 1 base and J gave up 3 bases, with 14 bases separating them. Germline CDR1 is SGHNT and CDR2 is YENEEA. The CDR3 runs 16 residues. The CDR3 reads CASSLGGWGRTDTQYF. The CDR3 DNA is TGTGCCAGCAGCTTAGGCGGCTGGGGGAGGACAGATACGCAGTATTTT. Drawing the rest from reference TRBV11-3 and TRBJ2-3, the complete variable domain is EAGVVQSPRYKIIEKKQPVAFWCNPISGHNTLYWYLQNLGQGPELLIRYENEEAVDDSQLPKDRFSAERLKGVDSTLKIQPAELGDSAVYLCASSLGGWGRTDTQYFGPGTRLTVL.

This clonotype appeared many times. The J gene is TRBJ2-7, the V gene TRBV27; the match to TRBD1 covers 9 bases. Looked up from germline, CDR1 is MNHEY and CDR2 is SMNVEV (reference sequence). The trim removed 5 bases at V and 2 bases at J, leaving 4 bases unmatched. The CDR3 totals 14 residues. This CDR3 is CASSPNRGPYEQYF. The CDR3 DNA is TGTGCCAGCAGTCCAAACAGGGGGCCCTACGAGCAGTACTTC.

This clonotype occurred many times. The chain links TRBV2 to TRBJ2-3, with a tentative D call TRBD2 (6 bases). V was trimmed by 3 bases and J by 0 bases, leaving 13 bases between them. The CDR3 has 16 residues. Germline CDR1 SNHLY, CDR2 FYNNEI. The CDR3 DNA sequence: TGTGCCAGCAGTGACGATAGCGGAGTCAGCACAGATACGCAGTATTTT. This sequence encodes CASSDDSGVSTDTQYF.

The chain has TRBV6-2 or TRBV6-3 and TRBJ1-2, with a possible D match to TRBD1 (5 bases). CDR3 length: 12 amino acids. V was trimmed by 2 bases and J by 7 bases, leaving 8 bases between them. Per germline, CDR1 MNHEY and CDR2 SVGEGT. The CDR3 DNA sequence: TGTGCCAGCAGTTACGTCGGGGGTGGCTACACCTTC. This sequence encodes CASSYVGGGYTF.